This is a list of T cell receptor beta chains from one sample in a study of shared clonotypes between healthy human individuals. The assay was immunoSEQ multiplex PCR, and TCRdb's table has in-frame clones only and misses some. The sample has 550,000 to 800,000 clones, roughly 87% seen once. The sequencing sample was made of memory CD8+ T cells from PBMCs. These receptors came from a young man in good health. Some clones in this sample may be carry-over from other donors' samples. Each CDR3 is given with its conserved first and last residue. The D gene is left open where the match is weak. Some rows have no size entry. The others give once, few or many, or a class for an expanded clone.

D,size,J,V,DNA,CDR3
TRBD2,-,TRBJ2-5,TRBV9,TGTGCCAGCAGCGTCCTAGCGGGAAAGGAATCCCAGTACTTC,CASSVLAGKESQYF
TRBD1,-,TRBJ2-2,TRBV27,TGTGCCAGCAGTTTCTTCCGACCGACAGGGGTTGCCGGGGAGCTGTTTTTT,CASSFFRPTGVAGELFF
-,-,TRBJ1-2,TRBV27,TGTGCCAGCAGTTTGAATCCCGGTGGGGGGAAGGACTATGGCTACACCTTC,CASSLNPGGGKDYGYTF
TRBD2,-,TRBJ2-7,TRBV29-1,TGCAGCGTTCTTCTGTGGGGGGGAGAAGGCTACGAGCAGTACTTC,CSVLLWGGEGYEQYF
-,-,TRBJ2-7,TRBV2,TGTGCCAGCAGTAAGACAGCCGCCTACGAGCAGTACTTC,CASSKTAAYEQYF
-,-,TRBJ2-7,TRBV7-9,TGTGCCAGCAGCTGGGCCCTCTACGAGCAGTACTTC,CASSWALYEQYF
-,-,TRBJ2-2,TRBV13,TGTGCCAGCAGCTCCCGCGGAAGCGGGTGGACCGGGGAGCTGTTTTTT,CASSSRGSGWTGELFF
-,-,TRBJ1-1,TRBV5-1,TGCGCCAGCAGCTTGTCTGGACAATACATGAACACTGAAGCTTTCTTT,CASSLSGQYMNTEAFF
TRBD2,-,TRBJ2-3,TRBV10-3,TGTGCCATCAGTGAGTCCGGGACTAGCGGGACGAGCACAGATACGCAGTATTTT,CAISESGTSGTSTDTQYF
-,once,TRBJ2-4,TRBV7-9,TGTGCCAGCAGCTTAGATTTGGAATTTGGGATTGGTGCCAAAAACATTCAGTACTTC,CASSLDLEFGIGAKNIQYF
-,-,TRBJ1-4,TRBV7-9,TGTGCCAGCAGCCCCGACAGGACGGAAAAACTGTTTTTT,CASSPDRTEKLFF
TRBD1,-,TRBJ2-5,TRBV27,TGTGCCAGCAGTTTATTGGGACAGGGCCCCCGAGAGACCCAGTACTTC,CASSLLGQGPRETQYF
TRBD1,-,TRBJ1-2,TRBV9,TGTGCCAGCAGCGTAGACAGGGGGCGTCCCGACTATGGCTACACCTTC,CASSVDRGRPDYGYTF
-,-,TRBJ2-3,TRBV9,TGTGCCAGCAGCCCCCCCGAGTCCGCCACAGATACGCAGTATTTT,CASSPPESATDTQYF
TRBD1,-,TRBJ1-1,TRBV30,TGTGCCTGGAGTGTAGGGACAGGGGAAGGTGCTTTCTTT,CAWSVGTGEGAFF
-,-,TRBJ2-5,TRBV27,TGTGCCAGCAGCAAGAAGGCAACGCCGTGGGAGACCCAGTACTTC,CASSKKATPWETQYF
-,once,TRBJ2-7,TRBV11-3,TGTGCCAGCAGCCCTAGAAAGGGGGTCCCAGACTACGAGCAGTACTTC,CASSPRKGVPDYEQYF
TRBD2,-,TRBJ2-1,TRBV6-5,TGTGCCAGCAGAAAAGCGGGAGGTAGGAATGAGCAGTTCTTC,CASRKAGGRNEQFF
TRBD2,-,TRBJ2-3,TRBV27,TGTGCCAGCAGTTTAACTAGCGATTCTAGCACAGATACGCAGTATTTT,CASSLTSDSSTDTQYF
TRBD2,-,TRBJ2-7,TRBV5-3,TGTGCCAGAAGCTCAGCGGGAGTCTACGAGCAGTACTTC,CARSSAGVYEQYF
-,-,TRBJ2-3,TRBV28,TGTGCCAGCATAAGGGCGGGAAGGTCGACAGATACGCAGTATTTT,CASIRAGRSTDTQYF
-,-,TRBJ1-2,TRBV5-1,TGCGCCAGCAGCTTGGGGGAAAAAATCACCCGGTTTATCTATGGCTACACCTTC,CASSLGEKITRFIYGYTF
-,-,TRBJ1-3,TRBV28,TGTGCCAGCAGTTTATACGGGACCGCGTCTGGAAACACCATATATTTT,CASSLYGTASGNTIYF
TRBD2,-,TRBJ2-1,TRBV6-4,TGTGCCAGCAGTGACTCCGGGACTAGCGGGAGCAATGAGCAGTTCTTC,CASSDSGTSGSNEQFF
-,-,TRBJ2-1,TRBV7-3,TGTGCCAGCAGCTTAGAGGGGGGACCACCCCGGGGCTACAATGAGCAGTTCTTC,CASSLEGGPPRGYNEQFF
-,-,TRBJ2-7,TRBV4-3,TGCGCCAGCAGCCAAGAGTTTGCGAGGGTTCGGGCCTACGAGCAGTACTTC,CASSQEFARVRAYEQYF
-,-,TRBJ2-7,TRBV7-9,TGTGCCAGCAGCTTAGTTTCGGGGGGCTACTACGAGCAGTACTTC,CASSLVSGGYYEQYF
-,-,TRBJ1-1,TRBV29-1,TGCAGCGTTGGGAGAAACACTGAAGCTTTCTTT,CSVGRNTEAFF
-,-,TRBJ2-1,TRBV13,TGTGCCAGCACCTTAGCAAGAGGCTACAATGAGCAGTTCTTC,CASTLARGYNEQFF
TRBD1,-,TRBJ2-1,TRBV30,TGTGCCTGGAGGAGGCGACAGGGGGCGTGGGATGAGCAGTTCTTC,CAWRRRQGAWDEQFF
-,once,TRBJ2-7,TRBV6-5,TGTGCCAGCAGTGAAATTCGGGACGACGTGCAGTACTTC,CASSEIRDDVQYF
-,once,TRBJ1-4,TRBV18,TGTGCCAGCTCCCTCAGAGTCTCAGACCCTAATGAAAAACTGTTTTTT,CASSLRVSDPNEKLFF
-,-,TRBJ1-5,TRBV5-5,TGTGCCAGCAGCTTTACAGGGCTCAATCAGCCCCAGCATTTT,CASSFTGLNQPQHF
-,once,TRBJ2-1,TRBV10-1,TGCGCCAGCAGTTTTTCCGGGACCGTATACAATGAGCAGTTCTTC,CASSFSGTVYNEQFF
-,many,TRBJ2-1,TRBV7-9,TGTGCCAGCAGCTTAGGTCCAGATTCGGAGTTCTTC,CASSLGPDSEFF
TRBD1,few,TRBJ1-1,TRBV6-1,TGTGCCAGTGGACCCCGGGACAGGTACACTGAAGCTTTCTTT,CASGPRDRYTEAFF
TRBD1,-,TRBJ2-7,TRBV29-1,TGCAGCGTTGAGTCCAGGGGGCTAAAAAAGCAGTACTTC,CSVESRGLKKQYF
-,-,TRBJ1-1,TRBV28,TGTGCCAGCAGCCCCCGCGGGGTCATAATGAACACTGAAGCTTTCTTT,CASSPRGVIMNTEAFF
TRBD1,-,TRBJ1-1,TRBV4-3,TGCGCCAGCAGCCACACCTCCCTCTATTTGGACAGGGGTAGAGCTTTCTTT,CASSHTSLYLDRGRAFF
-,-,TRBJ2-7,TRBV9,TGTGCCAGCAGCGCCTTTGGGGACCCTCTCTCCGAGCAGTACTTC,CASSAFGDPLSEQYF
-,-,TRBJ1-1,TRBV2,TGTGCCAGCAGGGGCCCGAGTAACACTGAAGCTTTCTTT,CASRGPSNTEAFF
TRBD1,once,TRBJ1-5,TRBV27,TGTGCCAGCAGTTTATCCGCCGGGACAGGGGTCTATAGCAATCAGCCCCAGCATTTT,CASSLSAGTGVYSNQPQHF
-,-,TRBJ2-7,TRBV4-1,TGCGCCAGCAGCCAAGGAACGCCGGCCTCCTACGAGCAGTACTTC,CASSQGTPASYEQYF
TRBD1,-,TRBJ1-2,TRBV30,TGTGCCTGGAACAGGGGTTATGGCTACACCTTC,CAWNRGYGYTF
-,-,TRBJ1-2,TRBV6-1,TGTGCCAGCAGTGCCAAGCAGGGATTTGCTTACTATGGCTACACCTTC,CASSAKQGFAYYGYTF
-,few,TRBJ2-3,TRBV11-2,TGTGCCAGCAGCTTAAAAGGGTTACTTAGCACAGATACGCAGTATTTT,CASSLKGLLSTDTQYF
TRBD1,many,TRBJ1-6,TRBV6-1,TGTGCCAGCAGTGCCGGGACAGGCAATTCACCCCTCCACTTT,CASSAGTGNSPLHF
-,-,TRBJ2-7,TRBV28,TGTGCCAGCAGTTTGGACAACTCCTACGAGCAGTACTTC,CASSLDNSYEQYF
-,-,TRBJ2-3,TRBV6-5,TGTGCCAGCAGTCGGACAGCGAGGTTCACAGATACGCAGTATTTT,CASSRTARFTDTQYF
TRBD1,-,TRBJ2-7,TRBV18,TGTGCCAGCTCACCGCCAGGGGGCTACGAGCAGTACTTC,CASSPPGGYEQYF
TRBD2,-,TRBJ2-1,TRBV7-9,TGTGCCAGCACCCAGGGACTAGCGGGAGGAATTGGTGAGCAGTTCTTC,CASTQGLAGGIGEQFF
TRBD2,-,TRBJ2-7,TRBV28,TGTGCCAGCAGCTACAGCGGGAGGGACTACGAGCAGTACTTC,CASSYSGRDYEQYF
-,-,TRBJ2-1,TRBV7-8,TGTGCCAGCAGCACTTTACAGGGACCCTACAATGAGCAGTTCTTC,CASSTLQGPYNEQFF
TRBD1,-,TRBJ2-7,TRBV27,TGTGCCAGCACCTCAAAGGGACAGTACTACGAGCAGTACTTC,CASTSKGQYYEQYF
-,once,TRBJ2-2,TRBV6-6,TGTGCCAGCAGTTACGGTCACGCGAACACCGGGGAGCTGTTTTTT,CASSYGHANTGELFF
-,-,TRBJ2-7,TRBV7-9,TGTGCCAGCAGCTTTAGTGTCACGAGTCGGGAGGAGCAGTACTTC,CASSFSVTSREEQYF
-,-,TRBJ2-7,TRBV5-1,TGCGCCAGCAGCCTACCGGGACATAGCTACGAGCAGTACTTC,CASSLPGHSYEQYF
TRBD2,-,TRBJ2-7,TRBV28,TGTGCAGCAGATACCGGGACTAGCGGGACCCCCTACGAGCAGTACTTC,CAADTGTSGTPYEQYF